These 2 T cell receptor beta chains share one sample of origin, sequenced in a study of control samples from healthy donors and cancer patients. The protocol was immunoSEQ multiplex PCR, while the TCRdb copy is restricted to in-frame clones and leaves out a portion. The sample holds 90,000 or so clones, less than 90% seen once. Material: blood. These receptors were obtained from a woman aged 70-85 years in good health.

The chain joins TRBV27 to TRBJ1-2; D unclear. This CDR3 is built from 13 residues. V was cut by 3 bases and J by 7 bases, with 12 bases left in between. Germline values: CDR1 MNHEY, CDR2 SMNVEV (reference sequence). CDR3 in DNA: TGTGCCAGCAGTTTGGGCGGGGTTGGTGGCTACACCTTC. This gives the protein CASSLGGVGGYTF.

The rearrangement joins TRBV2 to TRBJ2-2; 8 bases align to TRBD2. The CDR3 runs 13 residues. CDR1 and CDR2 (germline): SNHLY, FYNNEI. The V and J ends lost 8 bases and 4 bases, in that order; junction bases with no gene match: 3. The CDR3 sequence is CASRSGSTGELFF. In DNA form, the CDR3 reads TGTGCCAGCCGGAGCGGGAGCACCGGGGAGCTGTTTTTT.